Below are 26 T cell receptor beta chains sequenced from a single sample in a study of T-cell reconstitution after alpha-beta-depleted transplantation in children. This sample's TCRbeta library carried unique molecular identifier barcodes. TCRdb redid the calling of the PCR reads with MiXCR, one entry per CDR3 protein. The data hold about 190,000 distinct CDR3 sequences, with approximately 7% observed a single time. The sample consisted of PBMCs from the stem cell graft donor, taken from the stem cell graft. Receptor source: a human donor who donated a stem cell graft to a child with Wiskott-Aldrich syndrome.

Notes on this clonotype: A read error may be the cause here, since a much bigger clone is one base away. The chain uses TRBV11-2 and TRBJ2-7; D not resolved. V was shortened by 2 bases and J by 2 bases, with 10 bases between the two germline ends. CDR1 SGHAT and CDR2 FQNNGV come from the germline V gene. The CDR3 has 14 amino acids. The CDR3 protein is CASSLTVLAYEQYF. The CDR3 region has the DNA TGTGCCAGCAGCTTAACAGTACTGGCCTACGAGCAGTACTTC.

This rearrangement joins TRBV4-2 to TRBJ2-6, with 7 bases aligning to TRBD1. The CDR3 contains 17 residues. J lost 8 bases, V lost 1 base, and 11 bases had no gene match. Per germline, CDR1 LGHNA and CDR2 YNFKEQ. This CDR3 reads CASSQGQGWFSTNVLTF. The DNA of the CDR3 is TGTGCCAGCAGCCAAGGACAGGGTTGGTTTTCCACCAACGTCCTGACTTTC.

This clonotype was found many times. V and J are TRBV12-3 or TRBV12-4 and TRBJ2-7; D ambiguous. This CDR3 has 13 amino acids. V lost 5 bases, J lost 1 base, and 9 bases lay in between. CDR3 amino acids: CASSLWDSYEQYF. DNA of the CDR3: TGTGCCAGCAGTCTTTGGGATTCCTACGAGCAGTACTTC.

This clonotype was observed many times. The rearrangement joins TRBV10-3 to TRBJ1-6; 7 bases line up with TRBD1. Trimming took 3 bases from V and 6 from J; bases not matched to a gene: 8. Germline lookup yields CDR1 ENHRY and CDR2 SYGVKD. CDR3 length: 16 residues. As DNA, the CDR3 is TGTGCCATCAGTGAAAGACAGGGCGGCTCTAATTCACCCCTCCACTTT. The encoded protein is CAISERQGGSNSPLHF.

This clonotype has a count of ten or more. The chain uses TRBV11-2 and TRBJ2-7; D gene unclear. CDR3 size: 13 residues. In germline, CDR1 is SGHAT, CDR2 FQNNGV. V gave up 2 bases and J gave up 3 bases, with 8 bases separating them. The CDR3 DNA is TGTGCCAGCAGCTTATTAATCAACTACGAGCAGTACTTC. Its protein product is CASSLLINYEQYF.

The chain links TRBV6-1 to TRBJ1-5, with 7 bases fitting TRBD1. V lost 6 bases, J lost 0 bases, and 2 bases stayed unmatched. The CDR3 is 14 residues long. CDR1 is MNHNS, CDR2 SASEGT, per germline. CDR3 sequence (DNA): TGTGCCAGCAGGACAGGGAGTAGCAATCAGCCCCAGCATTTT. It codes for CASRTGSSNQPQHF.

This clonotype was seen a handful of times. V is TRBV19 and J is TRBJ1-2; D gene unclear. V gave up 5 bases and J gave up 8 bases, with 18 bases separating them. The CDR3 is 14 amino acids. Per the germline V gene, CDR1 is LNHDA and CDR2 is SQIVND (reference sequence). DNA for the CDR3: TGTGCCAGTAGTTCCTCGGTGGGATCGGGGGGCTACACCTTC. This codes for CASSSSVGSGGYTF.

This clonotype appeared many times. This chain uses TRBV6-5 with TRBJ2-7; TRBD2 aligns across 8 bases. This CDR3 spans 14 amino acids. V lost 6 bases and J lost 0; bases outside the gene matches: 4. The V gene's germline CDR1 is MNHEY and CDR2 SVGAGI. The CDR3, as DNA: TGTGCCAGCAGGGGGCGGGGGGACTCCTACGAGCAGTACTTC. It is translated as CASRGRGDSYEQYF.

This clonotype was observed at least ten times. The chain employs TRBV20-1 and TRBJ2-1; 9 bases match TRBD2. V was clipped by 3 bases and J by 7 bases; unmatched bases: 13. This CDR3 spans 16 amino acids. Germline V lookup: CDR1 DFQATT, CDR2 SNEGSKA (reference sequence). The CDR3 reads CSASQDVAGVYNEQFF. CDR3 bases: TGCAGTGCTAGCCAGGACGTAGCGGGAGTATATAATGAGCAGTTCTTC.

This clonotype showed up many times. This chain links TRBV5-8 with TRBJ2-2; a possible D gene is TRBD2 (6 bases). Germline loops: CDR1 SGHTS, CDR2 YDEGEE. Trimming pared 4 bases from V and 6 bases from J, leaving 16 bases between. This CDR3 has 15 amino acids. The DNA for the CDR3 is TGTGCCAGCAGCCTCCTAGCGAGATTGGCCGGGGAGCTGTTTTTT. Its translation is CASSLLARLAGELFF.

At least ten counts were recorded for this clonotype. This rearrangement joins TRBV6-6 to TRBJ2-1; tentatively, D is TRBD1 (6 bases). V was clipped by 8 bases and J by 8 bases, with 7 bases between them. CDR3 length: 10 amino acids. Germline CDR1 reads MNHNY; CDR2 reads SVGAGI (reference sequence). In nucleotides, the CDR3 is TGTGCCAGCTACAGGGATGAGCAGTTCTTC. Its protein product is CASYRDEQFF.

The chain's CDR3 is CASTPAGGHPDYEQYF. The CDR3, as DNA: TGTGCCAGCACCCCGGCCGGGGGCCACCCTGACTACGAGCAGTACTTC. V gene TRBV6-1 combines with J gene TRBJ2-7, with D possibly called TRBD1 or TRBD2 (6 bases each). The V end lost 7 bases, the J end lost 3 bases, and 22 bases lay between the germline ends. This CDR3 spans 16 amino acids. Germline V CDR1 and CDR2: MNHNS, SASEGT.

This clonotype was detected ten times or more. This chain links TRBV20-1 with TRBJ1-5; D possibly corresponds to TRBD1 (6 bases). Germline-derived CDR1 and CDR2 are DFQATT and SNEGSKA (reference sequence). V was trimmed by 4 bases and J by 2 bases, leaving 12 bases between them. The CDR3 has 14 residues. The CDR3 DNA follows: TGCAGTGCTACCAGGGGAAGGGGCAATCAGCCCCAGCATTTT. The encoded protein is CSATRGRGNQPQHF.

This clonotype was seen more than once but under ten times. This chain joins TRBV18 and TRBJ1-1; D remains ambiguous. Germline V gene lookup returns CDR1 KGHSH and CDR2 LQKENI. The CDR3 is made up of 17 amino acids. The V end lost 2 bases, the J end lost 9 bases, and 25 bases lay between the germline ends. The CDR3 region has the DNA TGTGCCAGCTCACCATTTGGACCGAGCCGGCAAGTGGCGCAAGCTTTCTTT. Translating it yields CASSPFGPSRQVAQAFF.

This clonotype was seen many times. J is TRBJ1-1 and V is TRBV20-1, with D maybe TRBD1 (5 bases). The V and J ends lost 0 bases and 1 base respectively, with 9 bases between them. The length of the CDR3 is 14 residues. The V gene's germline CDR1 is DFQATT and CDR2 SNEGSKA (reference sequence). The CDR3 loop reads CSARERGGNTEAFF. The DNA for the CDR3 is TGCAGTGCTAGAGAACGGGGGGGGAACACTGAAGCTTTCTTT.

This clonotype has at least ten counts. The chain has TRBV20-1 and TRBJ1-5; 8 bases map to TRBD1. The length of the CDR3 is 12 residues. Germline CDR1 and CDR2: DFQATT and SNEGSKA (reference sequence). DNA of the CDR3: TGCAGCCTGACAGGGGTAAATCAGCCCCAGCATTTT. This encodes CSLTGVNQPQHF.

This clonotype has a count of ten or more. J is TRBJ2-1 and V is TRBV15; 11 positions agree with TRBD2. V was clipped by 0 bases and J by 3 bases; unmatched bases: 13. Germline V gene sequence: CDR1 LNHNV, CDR2 YYDKDF (reference sequence). CDR3 length: 20 amino acids. CDR3 sequence (DNA): TGTGCCACCAGCAGAGATATCGGGGTAGCGGGAGGGCCAAACTACAATGAGCAGTTCTTC. It encodes CATSRDIGVAGGPNYNEQFF.

There are many counts of this clonotype. V gene TRBV28 combines with J gene TRBJ2-6, with D uncertain. CDR1 is MDHEN, CDR2 SYDVKM, per germline. Trimming removed 4 bases at V and 0 bases at J, with 7 bases between. The CDR3 runs to 15 residues. The chain's CDR3 is CASSSQSSGANVLTF. The CDR3, as DNA: TGTGCCAGCAGTTCCCAAAGCTCTGGGGCCAACGTCCTGACTTTC.

There are many counts of this clonotype. DNA of the CDR3: TGTGCCAGCAGACGCAGGGAATGGGAGACCCAGTACTTC. As protein: CASRRREWETQYF. The chain combines TRBV12-3 or TRBV12-4 with TRBJ2-5; TRBD1 might be the D (5 bases). CDR3 length equals 13 residues. The V end was cut by 6 bases, the J end by 5 bases, with 13 bases between.

This clonotype was seen repeatedly, ten times or more. The chain carries TRBV12-3 or TRBV12-4 and TRBJ1-6; D uncertain. This CDR3 is 15 amino acids long. The V and J ends lost 1 base and 10 bases respectively, with 14 bases between them. CDR3 sequence (DNA): TGTGCCAGCAGTTTAGGATCATGGGAGGAATCACCCCTCCACTTT. Translation gives CASSLGSWEESPLHF.

The table lists this clonotype with many counts. This chain connects TRBV27 to TRBJ2-7; tentative D call: TRBD1 (5 bases). CDR3 length: 13 amino acids. Germline loops: CDR1 MNHEY, CDR2 SMNVEV (reference sequence). V was trimmed by 3 bases and J by 7 bases, leaving 13 bases between them. The CDR3 loop reads CASSLGLRQEQYF. The CDR3, as DNA: TGTGCCAGCAGTTTGGGTCTCCGACAGGAGCAGTACTTC.

This chain connects TRBV4-2 to TRBJ2-1; 14 bases align to TRBD2. The CDR3 length is 19 residues. In germline, CDR1 is LGHNA, CDR2 YNFKEQ. Losses at the gene ends were 6 bases for V and 10 bases for J; bases not matched to a gene: 20. CDR3 sequence (DNA): TGTGCCAGCAGTCCTCGCGGGACTAGCGGGAGCGGCCTTCGAGGAGAGCAGTTCTTC. Translating it yields CASSPRGTSGSGLRGEQFF.

This clonotype was detected ten times or more. This chain links TRBV12-3 or TRBV12-4 with TRBJ1-1; the match to TRBD1 covers 8 bases. The CDR3 loop spans 15 amino acids. V lost 6 bases and J lost 1; bases outside the gene matches: 7. CDR3 in amino acids: CASSRPDRGNTEAFF. CDR3 bases: TGTGCCAGCAGCCGGCCCGACAGGGGGAACACTGAAGCTTTCTTT.

For this clonotype: A junction end diverges from the germline sequence, so it may reflect a read error. CDR3 coding DNA: TGTGCCAGCTCCCGCGGGACAGCCCCAAGAGAGGCCCAGTACTTC. Translation: CASSRGTAPREAQYF. The gene calls are TRBV18 and TRBJ2-5, with D possibly matching TRBD1 (7 bases). This CDR3 is 15 amino acids long. Germline assignment: CDR1 KGHSH and CDR2 LQKENI.

At least ten counts were recorded for this clonotype. V is TRBV5-5 and J is TRBJ2-1; TRBD2 aligns across 11 bases. Per the germline V gene, CDR1 is SGHKS and CDR2 is YYEKEE (reference sequence). The CDR3 is 14 amino acids. The trim removed 0 bases at V and 9 bases at J, leaving 2 bases unmatched. The chain's CDR3 is CASSLVAGGREQFF. CDR3 DNA sequence: TGTGCCAGCAGCTTGGTAGCGGGGGGGCGTGAGCAGTTCTTC.

This chain links TRBV5-1 with TRBJ2-7; D not resolved. Germline loops: CDR1 SGHRS, CDR2 YFSETQ. The V end was cut by 4 bases, the J end by 6 bases, with 20 bases between. This CDR3 is 15 amino acids long. The CDR3 region has the DNA TGCGCCAGCAGCCGACGGGTCTCTGAAGGTTTCGAGCAGTACTTC. It translates to CASSRRVSEGFEQYF.